Sequencing of this T cell receptor beta chain was carried out in a study of patients and donors after allogeneic stem cell transplantation. TCRdb ran MiXCR on the RT-PCR reads and lists one entry per CDR3 protein. The data hold some 90,000 distinct CDR3 sequences, with roughly 52% observed a single time. CDR3 length: 14 amino acids. V was cut by 4 bases and J by 2 bases, with 10 bases left in between. CDR1 and CDR2 from the germline V gene are SGHDN and FVKESK. This clonotype was detected only once. The sequenced sample consisted of blood, either unsorted or a sorted T cell fraction (not recorded which). The TCR sequence derives from a human donor who was either an allogeneic HSCT recipient or a stem cell or donor lymphocyte infusion donor (not recorded which). It is not recorded whose cells these are; they may come from a transplant donor. V gene TRBV14 combines with J gene TRBJ2-3, with D hard to call. This CDR3 reads CASSPRLFTDTQYF. For the CDR3, the DNA is TGTGCCAGCAGCCCCAGACTGTTCACAGATACGCAGTATTTT. Full variable domain (rest looked up from reference TRBV14 and TRBJ2-3): EAGVTQFPSHSVIEKGQTVTLRCDPISGHDNLYWYRRVMGKEIKFLLHFVKESKQDESGMPNNRFLAERTGGTYSTLKVQPAELEDSGVYFCASSPRLFTDTQYFGPGTRLTVL.